This TCR beta chain was sequenced in a study of identical twins. The study, taken as a whole, reports: Monozygotic twin pairs showed more out-of-frame TCR alpha sharing than models estimated.

The donors were all healthy and Caucasian. A universal primer site arose from template switching, and cDNA bore unique molecular identifiers. MiXCR was run by TCRdb on the 5' RACE reads, yielding one entry per CDR3 protein. Of approximately 260,000 distinct CDR3 sequences listed, more than 13% are singletons. This clonotype was counted ten times or more. Its antigen is undetermined. The CDR3 is 14 amino acids. The V gene lost 9 bases and the J gene lost 7 bases, with 19 bases spanning the gap. CDR1 and CDR2 (germline): LNHNV, YYDKDF (reference sequence). This rearrangement joins TRBV15 to TRBJ2-1; tentatively, D is TRBD2 (6 bases). Sequencing input: memory (CD45RO+) T cells sorted from blood. This TCR derives from a woman between 18 and 29 years old in good health. The DNA for the CDR3 is TGTGCCACAGCTGGAGGGCCGATTCGGAATGAGCAGTTCTTC. Its protein product is CATAGGPIRNEQFF.